These T cell receptor beta chains were read from a single sample in a study of T cells in Graves' hyperthyroidism and ophthalmopathy. Each CDR3 protein is one row after TCRdb ran MiXCR on the multiplex PCR reads. The sample yields roughly 500,000 distinct CDR3 sequences, around 45% seen once. Source material: peripheral blood or thyroid tissue (not recorded which). These receptors all stem from an adult woman with Graves' disease, either hyperthyroidism or ophthalmopathy (not recorded which). CDR3s include the opening cysteine and the closing phenylalanine or tryptophan.

TRBV9,TRBJ1-6,CASSVAQEGLNSPLHF
TRBV9,TRBJ2-2,CASSATNTGELFF
TRBV11-2,TRBJ2-7,CASSYHVATTTYEQYF
TRBV7-9,TRBJ2-7,CASSARGPGDYEQYF
TRBV7-2,TRBJ2-6,CASSSHRVNSDPGANVLTF
TRBV7-9,TRBJ1-3,CASSWSDMSSGNTIYF
TRBV11-2,TRBJ1-1,CASSQGRSDMNTEAFF
TRBV5-1,TRBJ2-7,CASSLVGGYEQYF
TRBV20-1,TRBJ1-1,CSASLQGADEAFF
TRBV29-1,TRBJ1-1,CSVANRLWAFF
TRBV12-3/TRBV12-4,TRBJ2-5,CASRQSAAGDQETQYF
TRBV12-3/TRBV12-4,-,CASSLLSGVGNEQFF
TRBV10-3,TRBJ1-5,CAISESGGAHQPQHF
TRBV12-3/TRBV12-4,TRBJ1-1,CASSLAQGNTEAFF
TRBV5-1,TRBJ2-2,CASSLMGTGRLGELFF
TRBV6-8,TRBJ1-1,CASSYSTRKNTEAFF
TRBV12-3/TRBV12-4,TRBJ2-2,CASSTWDGGSGTGELFF
TRBV7-6,TRBJ2-5,CASSYSDQETQYF
TRBV20-1,TRBJ2-7,CSARGGQGRSYEQYF
TRBV2,TRBJ1-5,CASSDRTGGLQPQHF
TRBV29-1,TRBJ2-5,CSVPTGRGAETQYF
TRBV2,TRBJ2-2,CASTKRVVDTGELFF
TRBV6-1,TRBJ2-2,CASSPPVGDPGELFF
TRBV6-6,TRBJ1-2,CASSRKSAGHYGYTF